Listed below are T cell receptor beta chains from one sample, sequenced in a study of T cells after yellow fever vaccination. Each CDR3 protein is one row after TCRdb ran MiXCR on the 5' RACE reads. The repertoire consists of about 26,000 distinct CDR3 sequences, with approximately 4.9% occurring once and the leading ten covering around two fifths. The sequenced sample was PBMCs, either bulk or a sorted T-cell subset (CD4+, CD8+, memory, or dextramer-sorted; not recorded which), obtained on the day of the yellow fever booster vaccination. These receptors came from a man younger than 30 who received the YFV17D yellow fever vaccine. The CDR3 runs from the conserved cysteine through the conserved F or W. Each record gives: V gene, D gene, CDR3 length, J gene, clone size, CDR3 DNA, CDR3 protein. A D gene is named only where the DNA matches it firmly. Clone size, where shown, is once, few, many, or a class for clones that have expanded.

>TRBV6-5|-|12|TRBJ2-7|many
TGTGCCAGCAGTTCGACAAAGTACGAGCAGTACTTC
CASSSTKYEQYF
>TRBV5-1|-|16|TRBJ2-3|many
TGCGCCAGCAAACTAGGCCTAGGTCCCTACACAGATACGCAGTATTTT
CASKLGLGPYTDTQYF
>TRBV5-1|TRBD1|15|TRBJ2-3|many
TGCGCCAGCAGCCTAGGACAGGAGGGCACAGATACGCAGTATTTT
CASSLGQEGTDTQYF
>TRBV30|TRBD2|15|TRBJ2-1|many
TGTGCCTGGAGTGTCCCTAGCGGACTGGGGAATGAGCAGTTCTTC
CAWSVPSGLGNEQFF
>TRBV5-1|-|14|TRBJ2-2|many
TGCGCCAGCAGCTTGGCCGAGGGATCAGGGGAGCTGTTTTTT
CASSLAEGSGELFF
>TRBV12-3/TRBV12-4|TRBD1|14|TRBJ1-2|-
TGTGCCAGCAGGGAACCGGGACAGGGACCTGGCTACACCTTC
CASREPGQGPGYTF
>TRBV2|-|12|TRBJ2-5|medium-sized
TGTGCCAGCAGAAACGCCCAAGAGACCCAGTACTTC
CASRNAQETQYF
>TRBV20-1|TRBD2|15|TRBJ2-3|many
TGCAGTGCTCGAGGACTAGCGGGGCACACAGATACGCAGTATTTT
CSARGLAGHTDTQYF
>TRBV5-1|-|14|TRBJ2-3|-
TGCGCCAGCAGCTTAGGTCGGGGCACAGATACGCAGTATTTT
CASSLGRGTDTQYF
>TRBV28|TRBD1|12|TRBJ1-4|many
TGTGCCAGCGCAGGACAGGGGGAAAAACTGTTTTTT
CASAGQGEKLFF
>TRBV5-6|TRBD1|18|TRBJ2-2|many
TGTGCCAGCAGCCGCGGGACAGGGGGCGGATTGGTTGCCGGGGAGCTGTTTTTT
CASSRGTGGGLVAGELFF
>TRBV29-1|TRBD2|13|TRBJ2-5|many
TGCAGCGCCCAGGGAGGGATCCAAGAGACCCAGTACTTC
CSAQGGIQETQYF
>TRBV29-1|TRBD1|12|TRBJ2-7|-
TGCAGCGTTCGGACAGGGGGCTACGAGCAGTACTTC
CSVRTGGYEQYF
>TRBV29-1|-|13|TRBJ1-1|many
TGCAGCGTTGAACCGGGACGGGGGGATGAAGCTTTCTTT
CSVEPGRGDEAFF
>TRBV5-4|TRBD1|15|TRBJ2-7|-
TGTGCCAGCAGCTTTGGGGACAGGGTTTTCTACGAGCAGTACTTC
CASSFGDRVFYEQYF
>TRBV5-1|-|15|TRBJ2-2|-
TGCGCCAGCAGGTACCGGGACCGAAAAACCGGGGAGCTGTTTTTT
CASRYRDRKTGELFF
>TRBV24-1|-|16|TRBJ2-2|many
TGTGCCACCAGTGACTCCGGGACACCGAACACCGGGGAGCTGTTTTTT
CATSDSGTPNTGELFF
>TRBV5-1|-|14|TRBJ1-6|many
TGCGCCAGCAGCTTTGGGGGACAAAATTCACCCCTCCACTTT
CASSFGGQNSPLHF
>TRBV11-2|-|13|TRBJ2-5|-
TGTGCCAGCAGCTTAGGTCAGAAAGAGACCCAGTACTTC
CASSLGQKETQYF
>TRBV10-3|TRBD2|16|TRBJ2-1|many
TGTGCCATCAGTGATGAAGGCGGGGGAATCAACAATGAGCAGTTCTTC
CAISDEGGGINNEQFF
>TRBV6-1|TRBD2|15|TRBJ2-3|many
TGTGCCACGGGAGGCGGGAGATCTAGCACAGATACGCAGTATTTT
CATGGGRSSTDTQYF
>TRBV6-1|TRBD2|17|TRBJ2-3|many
TGTGCCAGCAGCCCAAGTTGGGCGGGGGGCCGCACAGATACGCAGTATTTT
CASSPSWAGGRTDTQYF
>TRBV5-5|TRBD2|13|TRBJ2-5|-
TGTGCCAGCAGCGCGGGAGTCAGGGAGACCCAGTACTTC
CASSAGVRETQYF
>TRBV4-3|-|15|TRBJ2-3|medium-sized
TGCGCCAGCAGCCAAGTGGGGGGCCCTGCAGATACGCAGTATTTT
CASSQVGGPADTQYF
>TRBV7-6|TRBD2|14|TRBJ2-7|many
TGTGCCAGCAGCCCCCAAGGGCTAGCGGGGGAGCAGTACTTC
CASSPQGLAGEQYF
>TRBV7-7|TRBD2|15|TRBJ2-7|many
TGTGCCAGCAGCTTAGGCGGGGGGGCTTCCTACGAGCAGTACTTC
CASSLGGGASYEQYF
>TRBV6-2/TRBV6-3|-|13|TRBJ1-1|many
TGTGCCAGCATTGGTTCGGGCAGGACTGAAGCTTTCTTT
CASIGSGRTEAFF
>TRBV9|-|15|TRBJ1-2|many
TGTGCCAGCAGCGTAGCTACTCCCGGGAGTAGTGGCTACACCTTC
CASSVATPGSSGYTF
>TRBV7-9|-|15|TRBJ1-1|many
TGTGCCAGCAGCTTAGCTGAGGGGATGAACACTGAAGCTTTCTTT
CASSLAEGMNTEAFF
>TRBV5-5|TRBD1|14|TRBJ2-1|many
TGTGCCAGCAGCCCCGGGACAGGGGTTCATGAGCAGTTCTTC
CASSPGTGVHEQFF
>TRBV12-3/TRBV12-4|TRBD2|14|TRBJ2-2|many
TGTGCCAGCAGCCTAGCGGGCGACACCGGGGAGCTGTTTTTT
CASSLAGDTGELFF
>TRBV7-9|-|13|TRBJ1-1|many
TGTGCCAGCAGCTTAGTTTTGAACACTGAAGCTTTCTTT
CASSLVLNTEAFF
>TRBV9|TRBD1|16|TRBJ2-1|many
TGTGCCAGCACGTACTCCGGGACAGGGAATTTGGATGAGCAGTTCTTC
CASTYSGTGNLDEQFF
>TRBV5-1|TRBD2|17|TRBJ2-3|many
TGCGCCAGCAGCGCAGGACTAGCGGGGTCTAGCACAGATACGCAGTATTTT
CASSAGLAGSSTDTQYF
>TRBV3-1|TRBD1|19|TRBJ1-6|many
TGTGCCAGCAGCCATGGGCCGGGACAGGGGGCGACCTATAATTCACCCCTCCACTTT
CASSHGPGQGATYNSPLHF
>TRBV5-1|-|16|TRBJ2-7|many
TGCGCCAGCAGCCCTCAGGGTCGTCCCGAAGGATCCGAGCAGTACTTC
CASSPQGRPEGSEQYF
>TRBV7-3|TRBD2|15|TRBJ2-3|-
TGTGCCAGCAGCCCTAGCGGCCCACGCACAGATACGCAGTATTTT
CASSPSGPRTDTQYF
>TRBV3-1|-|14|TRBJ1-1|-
TGTGCCAGCAGCCAATACGGGCTGAACACTGAAGCTTTCTTT
CASSQYGLNTEAFF
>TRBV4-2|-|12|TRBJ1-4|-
TGTGCCAGCAGCCAAGAGGATAGGCGGCTGTTTTTT
CASSQEDRRLFF
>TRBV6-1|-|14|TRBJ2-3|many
TGTGCCAGCAGTGAAGGTTGGGGGACAGATACGCAGTATTTT
CASSEGWGTDTQYF
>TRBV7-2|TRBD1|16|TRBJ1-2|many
TGTGCCAGCAGCCCAGCCGGGACAGGGAAGAGGTATGGCTACACCTTC
CASSPAGTGKRYGYTF
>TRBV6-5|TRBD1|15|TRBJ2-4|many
TGTGCCAGCAGTTCCCCGGGACAGGGCAAAAACATTCAGTACTTC
CASSSPGQGKNIQYF
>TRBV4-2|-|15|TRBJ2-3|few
TGTGCCAGCAGCCAAGTTGAGCAGGGAGAAGGCACGCAGTATTTT
CASSQVEQGEGTQYF
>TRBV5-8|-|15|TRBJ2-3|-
TGTGCCAGCAGCTTTCGAGGGGATGGTGCAGATACGCAGTATTTT
CASSFRGDGADTQYF
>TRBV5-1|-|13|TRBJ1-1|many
TGCGCCAGCAGCTTGACCCGCAACACTGAAGCTTTCTTT
CASSLTRNTEAFF
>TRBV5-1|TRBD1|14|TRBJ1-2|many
TGCGCCAGCAGCTTCCGGGACAGCAACTATGGCTACACCTTC
CASSFRDSNYGYTF
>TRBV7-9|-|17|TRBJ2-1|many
TGTGCCAGCAGCTTAGAGGCAGCCGGTAGCTCCTACAATGAGCAGTTCTTC
CASSLEAAGSSYNEQFF
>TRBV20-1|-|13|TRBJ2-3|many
TGCAGTGCAGACTACAGCGGCACAGATACGCAGTATTTT
CSADYSGTDTQYF
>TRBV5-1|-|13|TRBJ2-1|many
TGCGCCAGCAGCTTGGAGTACGGTAATGAGCAGTTCTTC
CASSLEYGNEQFF
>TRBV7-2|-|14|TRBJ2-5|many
TGTGCCAGCAGCTCAAACCCCGGGGCAGAGACCCAGTACTTC
CASSSNPGAETQYF
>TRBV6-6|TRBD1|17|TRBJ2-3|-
TGTGCCAGCAACCCCGGGACAGGGTTGCTGGGCACAGATACGCAGTATTTT
CASNPGTGLLGTDTQYF
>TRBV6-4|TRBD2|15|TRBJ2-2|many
TGTGCCAGCAGTGAAAGCGGGGGGGCCACCGGGGAGCTGTTTTTT
CASSESGGATGELFF
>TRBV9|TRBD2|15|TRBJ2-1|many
TGTGCCAGCAGCGTAGCTAGCGGGGGCCTCAATGAGCAGTTCTTC
CASSVASGGLNEQFF